This TCR beta chain was identified during a study of T-cell reconstitution after alpha-beta-depleted transplantation in children. Study findings and constraints: At one year after transplant, newly produced T cells mostly accounted for T-cell counts and diversity.

With respect to this clonotype: Its antigen is currently unknown. This may come from a read error, since a much larger clone is one base off.

The germline V gene encodes CDR1 SQVTM and CDR2 ANQGSEA. This CDR3 region has 14 residues. The authors prepared the TCRbeta library with unique molecular identifiers. From the PCR reads, TCRdb called clonotypes with MiXCR, one entry per CDR3 protein. The table shows some 260,000 distinct CDR3 sequences, with 20% to 30% occurring only once. Sequences were derived from PBMCs, mostly from graft donor cells, sampled 360 days after TCRalphabeta/CD19-depleted stem cell transplant. The rearrangement links TRBV29-1 to TRBJ1-1; 8 bases match TRBD1. The receptor was derived from a female patient between 2 and 15 years old who had a stem cell transplant for congenital amegakaryocytic thrombocytopenia, so the T cells may come from the graft donor. The CDR3: CRVRPWTGSSEAFF. For the CDR3, the DNA is TGCAGAGTGCGGCCGTGGACAGGGAGCTCTGAAGCTTTCTTT.